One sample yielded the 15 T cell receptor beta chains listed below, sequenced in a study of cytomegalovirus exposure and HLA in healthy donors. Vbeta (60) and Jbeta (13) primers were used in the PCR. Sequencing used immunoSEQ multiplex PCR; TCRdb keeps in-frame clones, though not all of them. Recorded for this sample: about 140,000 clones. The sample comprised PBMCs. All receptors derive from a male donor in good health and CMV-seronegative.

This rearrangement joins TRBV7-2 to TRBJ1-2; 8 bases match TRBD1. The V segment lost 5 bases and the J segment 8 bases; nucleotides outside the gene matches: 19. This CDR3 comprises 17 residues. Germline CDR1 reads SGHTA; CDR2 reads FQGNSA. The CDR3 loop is CASSPRRGQGSGEGYTF. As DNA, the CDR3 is TGTGCCAGCAGCCCCAGAAGAGGACAGGGCTCTGGGGAAGGCTACACCTTC.

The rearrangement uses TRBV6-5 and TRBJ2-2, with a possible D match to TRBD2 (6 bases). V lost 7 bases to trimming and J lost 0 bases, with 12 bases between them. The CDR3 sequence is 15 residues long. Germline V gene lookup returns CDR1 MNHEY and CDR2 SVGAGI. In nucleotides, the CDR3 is TGTGCCAGCATTCCGGGACTCGCGAACACCGGGGAGCTGTTTTTT. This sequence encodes CASIPGLANTGELFF.

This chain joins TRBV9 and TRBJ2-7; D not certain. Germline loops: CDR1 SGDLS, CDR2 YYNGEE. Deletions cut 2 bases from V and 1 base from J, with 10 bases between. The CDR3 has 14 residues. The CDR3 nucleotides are TGTGCCAGCAGCGTCGGGTCTGATTCCTACGAGCAGTACTTC. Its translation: CASSVGSDSYEQYF.

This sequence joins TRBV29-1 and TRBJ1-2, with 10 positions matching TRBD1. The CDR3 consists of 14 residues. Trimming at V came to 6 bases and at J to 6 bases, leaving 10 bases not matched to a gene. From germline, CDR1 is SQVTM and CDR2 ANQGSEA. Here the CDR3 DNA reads TGCAGCGTCGTCGACAGGGGGCAACGAAATGGCTACACCTTC. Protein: CSVVDRGQRNGYTF.

The CDR3 reads CASRRGMVEKLFF. The DNA for the CDR3 is TGTGCCAGTAGGCGGGGTATGGTCGAAAAACTGTTTTTT. This chain links TRBV19 with TRBJ1-4; D not resolved. This CDR3 comprises 13 residues. Deletions cut 6 bases from V and 8 bases from J, with 13 bases between. Germline V gene sequence: CDR1 LNHDA, CDR2 SQIVND (reference sequence).

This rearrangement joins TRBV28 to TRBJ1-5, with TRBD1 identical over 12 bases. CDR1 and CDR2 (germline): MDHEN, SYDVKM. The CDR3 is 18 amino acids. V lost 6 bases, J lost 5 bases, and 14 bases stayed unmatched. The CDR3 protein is CASSLPGQGAWEDQPQHF. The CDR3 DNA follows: TGTGCCAGCAGCCTTCCGGGACAGGGGGCGTGGGAAGATCAGCCCCAGCATTTT.

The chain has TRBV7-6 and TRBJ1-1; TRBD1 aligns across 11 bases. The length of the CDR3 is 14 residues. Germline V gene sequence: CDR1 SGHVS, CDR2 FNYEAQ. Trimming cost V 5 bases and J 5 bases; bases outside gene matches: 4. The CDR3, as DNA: TGTGCCAGCAGCCCCGGACAGGGGGCTACTGAAGCTTTCTTT. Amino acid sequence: CASSPGQGATEAFF.

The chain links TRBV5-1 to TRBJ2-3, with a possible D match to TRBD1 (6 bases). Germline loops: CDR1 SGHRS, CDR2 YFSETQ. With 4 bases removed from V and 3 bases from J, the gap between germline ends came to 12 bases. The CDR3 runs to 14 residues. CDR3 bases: TGCGCCAGCAGCCTCGGACAGCCAACAGATACGCAGTATTTT. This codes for CASSLGQPTDTQYF.

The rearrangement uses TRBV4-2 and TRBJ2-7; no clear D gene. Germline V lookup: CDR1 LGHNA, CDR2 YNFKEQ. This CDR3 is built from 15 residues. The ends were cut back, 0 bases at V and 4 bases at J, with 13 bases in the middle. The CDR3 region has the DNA TGTGCCAGCAGCCAAGAACGATCACTCGAGTACGAGCAGTACTTC. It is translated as CASSQERSLEYEQYF.

Here the CDR3 DNA reads TGTGCCAGCAGTGAATATATAGCGGGCGTTGACTACGAGCAGTACTTC. Translating gives CASSEYIAGVDYEQYF. The J gene is TRBJ2-7, the V gene TRBV6-1; 7 nucleotides line up with TRBD2. V shed 2 bases, J shed 3 bases, and the junction held 10 bases outside the gene matches. Germline values: CDR1 MNHNS, CDR2 SASEGT. This CDR3 is 16 amino acids long.

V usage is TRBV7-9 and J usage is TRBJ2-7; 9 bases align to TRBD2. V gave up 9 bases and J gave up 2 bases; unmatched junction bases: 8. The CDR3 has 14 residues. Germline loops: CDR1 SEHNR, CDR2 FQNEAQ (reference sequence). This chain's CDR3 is CASRASGDPYEQYF. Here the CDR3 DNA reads TGTGCCAGTCGGGCTAGCGGGGACCCCTACGAGCAGTACTTC.

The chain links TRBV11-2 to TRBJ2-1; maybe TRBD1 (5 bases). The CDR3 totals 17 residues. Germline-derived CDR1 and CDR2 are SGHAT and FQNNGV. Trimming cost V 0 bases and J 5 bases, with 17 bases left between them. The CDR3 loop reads CASSLEGRQGVNNEQFF. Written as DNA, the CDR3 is TGTGCCAGCAGCTTAGAGGGCCGGCAGGGTGTAAACAATGAGCAGTTCTTC.

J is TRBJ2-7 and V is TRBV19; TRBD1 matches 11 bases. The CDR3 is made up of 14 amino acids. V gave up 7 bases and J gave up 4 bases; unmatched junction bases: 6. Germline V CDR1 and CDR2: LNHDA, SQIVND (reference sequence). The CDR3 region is CASTLGQGAYEQYF. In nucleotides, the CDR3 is TGTGCCAGTACCCTCGGACAGGGGGCATACGAGCAGTACTTC.

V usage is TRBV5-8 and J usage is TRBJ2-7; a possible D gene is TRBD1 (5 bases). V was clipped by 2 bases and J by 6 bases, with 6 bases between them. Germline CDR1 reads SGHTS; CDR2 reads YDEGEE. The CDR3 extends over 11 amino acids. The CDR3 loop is CASSFQGEQYF. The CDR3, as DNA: TGTGCCAGCAGCTTTCAGGGCGAGCAGTACTTC.

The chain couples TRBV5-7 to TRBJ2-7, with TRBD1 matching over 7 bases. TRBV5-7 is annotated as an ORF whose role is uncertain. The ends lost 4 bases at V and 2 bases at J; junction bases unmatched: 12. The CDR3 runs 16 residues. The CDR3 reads CASSPPGQIIPYEQYF. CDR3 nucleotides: TGTGCCAGCAGCCCTCCGGGACAGATAATCCCCTACGAGCAGTACTTC.